This TCR beta chain was sequenced during a study of T-cell memory formation after mild COVID-19. Study-wide points: Within pre-infection memory, some responding clones were found, suggesting cross-reactive memory joined.

Worth noting for this clonotype: Its specificity is not known.

This CDR3 has 14 residues. V lost 8 bases to trimming and J lost 3 bases, with 13 bases between them. The germline V gene encodes CDR1 MDHEN and CDR2 SYDVKM. TCRdb ran MiXCR on the 5' RACE reads and lists one entry per CDR3 protein. Of 300,000 to 350,000 distinct CDR3 sequences listed, approximately 19% were seen once; the top ten hold approximately 21%. This clonotype was obtained from a man aged 18 to 29 who had mild COVID-19 (a few samples of this study predate the infection). Cell type and time point are not known. J is TRBJ2-2 and V is TRBV28; D is possibly TRBD1 (6 bases). Input material: PBMCs or a T cell subset sorted from them (not recorded which). DNA of the CDR3: TGTGCCAGCCAAACCACAGGGTACACCGGGGAGCTGTTTTTT. Encoded protein: CASQTTGYTGELFF.